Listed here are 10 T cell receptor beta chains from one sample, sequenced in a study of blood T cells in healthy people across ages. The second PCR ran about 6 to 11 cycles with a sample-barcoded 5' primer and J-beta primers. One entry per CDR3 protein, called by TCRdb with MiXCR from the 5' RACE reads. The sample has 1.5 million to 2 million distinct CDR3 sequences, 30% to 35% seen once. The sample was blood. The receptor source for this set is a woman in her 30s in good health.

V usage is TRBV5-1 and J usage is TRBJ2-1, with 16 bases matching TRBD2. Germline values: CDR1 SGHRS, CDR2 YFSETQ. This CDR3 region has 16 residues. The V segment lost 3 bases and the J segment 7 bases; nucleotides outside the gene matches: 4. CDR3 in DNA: TGCGCCAGCAGCTCCGGGACTAGCGGGGGGGCGAATGAGCAGTTCTTC. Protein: CASSSGTSGGANEQFF. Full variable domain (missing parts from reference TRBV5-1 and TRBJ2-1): KAGVTQTPRYLIKTRGQQVTLSCSPISGHRSVSWYQQTPGQGLQFLFEYFSETQRNKGNFPGRFSGRQFSNSRSEMNVSTLELGDSALYLCASSSGTSGGANEQFFGPGTRLTVL.

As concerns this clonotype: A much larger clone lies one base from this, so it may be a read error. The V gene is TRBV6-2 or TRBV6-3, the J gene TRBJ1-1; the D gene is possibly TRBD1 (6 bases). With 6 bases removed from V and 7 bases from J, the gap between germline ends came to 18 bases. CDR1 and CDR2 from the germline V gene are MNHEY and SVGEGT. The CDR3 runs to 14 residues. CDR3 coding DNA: TGTGCCAGCAGGTACACTCGGGGGGCCGGTGAAGCTTTCTTT. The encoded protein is CASRYTRGAGEAFF.

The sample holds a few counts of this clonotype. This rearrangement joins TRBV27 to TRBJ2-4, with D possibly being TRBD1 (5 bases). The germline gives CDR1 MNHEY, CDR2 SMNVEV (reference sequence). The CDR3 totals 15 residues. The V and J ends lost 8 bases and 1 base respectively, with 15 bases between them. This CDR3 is CASGAASGAKNIQYF. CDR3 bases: TGTGCCAGCGGGGCAGCCTCCGGGGCCAAAAACATTCAGTACTTC.

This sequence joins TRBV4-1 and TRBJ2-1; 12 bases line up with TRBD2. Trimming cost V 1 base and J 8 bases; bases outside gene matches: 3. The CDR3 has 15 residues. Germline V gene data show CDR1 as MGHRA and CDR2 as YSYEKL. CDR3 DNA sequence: TGCGCCAGCAGCCAAGGACTAGCGGGAGTGGATGAGCAGTTCTTC. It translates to CASSQGLAGVDEQFF.

CDR3 loop: CASRDTGTSTAYNEQFF. CDR3 nucleotide sequence: TGTGCCAGCAGAGACACCGGGACATCTACAGCCTACAATGAGCAGTTCTTC. The chain has TRBV2 and TRBJ2-1; perhaps TRBD1 as D (6 bases). V was shortened by 6 bases and J by 2 bases, with 20 bases between the two germline ends. The CDR3 consists of 17 residues. The germline CDR1 and CDR2 sequences are SNHLY and FYNNEI.

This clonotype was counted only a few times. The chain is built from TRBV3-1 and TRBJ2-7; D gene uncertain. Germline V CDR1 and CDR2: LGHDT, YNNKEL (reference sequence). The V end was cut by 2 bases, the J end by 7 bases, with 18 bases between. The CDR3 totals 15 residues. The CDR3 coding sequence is TGTGCCAGCAGCCAAATGGGCACCTCTCCCGAGGAGCAGTACTTC. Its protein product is CASSQMGTSPEEQYF.

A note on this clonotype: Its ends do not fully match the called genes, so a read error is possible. The CDR3 sequence: CASSVGGLNTKAFF. The DNA of the CDR3 is TGTGCCAGCAGCGTAGGGGGATTGAACACTAAAGCTTTCTTT. The rearrangement uses TRBV9 and TRBJ1-1; D remains ambiguous. The CDR3 totals 14 residues. Germline V gene sequence: CDR1 SGDLS, CDR2 YYNGEE.

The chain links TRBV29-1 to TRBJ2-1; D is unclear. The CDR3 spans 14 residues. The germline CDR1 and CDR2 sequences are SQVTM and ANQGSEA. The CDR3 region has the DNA TGCAACCTCCCCGGCGGCAGCTCCTACAATGAGCAGTTCTTC. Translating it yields CNLPGGSSYNEQFF.

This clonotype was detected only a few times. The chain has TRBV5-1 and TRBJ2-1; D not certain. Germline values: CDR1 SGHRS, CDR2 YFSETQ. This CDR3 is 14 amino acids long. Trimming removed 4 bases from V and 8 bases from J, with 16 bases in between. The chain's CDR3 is CASSPVSSMDEQFF. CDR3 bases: TGCGCCAGCAGCCCGGTTAGCTCCATGGATGAGCAGTTCTTC.

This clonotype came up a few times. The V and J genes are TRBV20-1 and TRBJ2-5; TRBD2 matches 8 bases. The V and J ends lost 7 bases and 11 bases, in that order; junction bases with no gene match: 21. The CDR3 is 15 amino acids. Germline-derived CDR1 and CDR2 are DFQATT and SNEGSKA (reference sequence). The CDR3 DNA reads TGCAGTGTTTCCAAGTGGTCGGGAGGGTCTAAAGAGCAGTACTTC. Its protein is CSVSKWSGGSKEQYF.